This T cell receptor beta chain was recovered during a study of T cells in women clearing cervical HPV infection. Study-level findings and limits: It is unknown whether associations predate infection; no effector/memory or HPV-specific sorting.

TCRdb keeps only in-frame clones here, not all; method: immunoSEQ multiplex PCR. The sample's table shows more than 25,000 clones. V lost 1 base, J lost 4 bases, and 11 bases lay in between. The CDR3 sequence is 15 residues long. Germline CDR1 SGHAT, CDR2 FQNNGV. In the case of this clone: The antigen is not known. The CDR3 is cut off 3 residues early in the read; its end comes from the germline J gene.

Dot-blot hybridization genotyped cervical HPV amplified with MY09/MY11 PCR. This chain uses TRBV11-2 with TRBJ2-1; D call uncertain. Sequencing was performed on blood buffy coat. This receptor was identified in a woman between 18 and 75 years old with a cervical HPV16 infection that either progressed to CIN3+ or cleared (not recorded which). The part of the CDR3 DNA that was read is TGTGCCAGCAGCTTAGGGGCTAACCAATACAATGAG. It specifies CASSLGANQYNE. The whole CDR3 protein is CASSLGANQYNEQFF.